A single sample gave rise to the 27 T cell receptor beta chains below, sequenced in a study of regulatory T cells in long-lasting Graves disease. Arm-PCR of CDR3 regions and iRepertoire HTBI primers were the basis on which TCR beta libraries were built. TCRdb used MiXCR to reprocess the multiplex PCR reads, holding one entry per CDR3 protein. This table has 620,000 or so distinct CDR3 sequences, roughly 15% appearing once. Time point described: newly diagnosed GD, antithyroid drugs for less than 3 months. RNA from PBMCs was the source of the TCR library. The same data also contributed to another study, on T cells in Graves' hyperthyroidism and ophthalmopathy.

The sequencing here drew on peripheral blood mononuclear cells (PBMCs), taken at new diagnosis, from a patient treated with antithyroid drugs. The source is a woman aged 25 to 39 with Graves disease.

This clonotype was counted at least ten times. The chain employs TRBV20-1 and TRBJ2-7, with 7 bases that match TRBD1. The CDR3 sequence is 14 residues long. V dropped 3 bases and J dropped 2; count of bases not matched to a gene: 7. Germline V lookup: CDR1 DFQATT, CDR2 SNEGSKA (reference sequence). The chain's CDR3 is CSASMTGWAYEQYF. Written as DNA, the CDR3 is TGCAGTGCTAGTATGACAGGGTGGGCCTACGAGCAGTACTTC.

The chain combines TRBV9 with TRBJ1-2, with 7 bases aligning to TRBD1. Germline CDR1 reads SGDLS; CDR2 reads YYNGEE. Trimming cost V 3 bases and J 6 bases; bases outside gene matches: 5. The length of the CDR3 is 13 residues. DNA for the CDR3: TGTGCCAGCAGCGGAGGGGGCAGGGATGGCTACACCTTC. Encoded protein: CASSGGGRDGYTF.

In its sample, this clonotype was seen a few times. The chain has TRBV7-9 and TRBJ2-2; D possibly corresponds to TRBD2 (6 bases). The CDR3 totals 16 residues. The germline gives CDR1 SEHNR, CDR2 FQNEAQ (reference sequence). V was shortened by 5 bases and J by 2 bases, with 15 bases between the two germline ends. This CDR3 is CASSPLGGLNTGELFF. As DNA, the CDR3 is TGTGCCAGCAGCCCCCTGGGAGGATTAAACACCGGGGAGCTGTTTTTT.

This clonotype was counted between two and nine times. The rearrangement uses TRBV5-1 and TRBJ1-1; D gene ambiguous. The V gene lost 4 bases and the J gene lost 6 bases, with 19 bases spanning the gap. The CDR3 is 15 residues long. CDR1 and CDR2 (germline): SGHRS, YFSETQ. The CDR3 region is CASSMSGITYAEAFF. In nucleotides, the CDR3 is TGCGCCAGCAGCATGTCCGGGATAACCTACGCTGAAGCTTTCTTT.

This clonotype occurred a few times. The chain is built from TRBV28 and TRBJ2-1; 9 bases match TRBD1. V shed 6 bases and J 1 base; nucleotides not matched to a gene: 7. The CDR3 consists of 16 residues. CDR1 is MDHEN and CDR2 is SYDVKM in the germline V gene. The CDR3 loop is CASRGTGTASYNEQFF. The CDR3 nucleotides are TGTGCCAGCAGGGGGACAGGGACCGCTTCCTACAATGAGCAGTTCTTC.

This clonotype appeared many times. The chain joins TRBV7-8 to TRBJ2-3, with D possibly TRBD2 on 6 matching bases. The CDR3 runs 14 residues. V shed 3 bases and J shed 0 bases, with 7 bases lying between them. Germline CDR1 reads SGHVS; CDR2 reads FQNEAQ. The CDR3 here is CASSFGGSTDTQYF. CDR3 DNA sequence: TGTGCCAGCAGCTTCGGGGGAAGCACAGATACGCAGTATTTT.

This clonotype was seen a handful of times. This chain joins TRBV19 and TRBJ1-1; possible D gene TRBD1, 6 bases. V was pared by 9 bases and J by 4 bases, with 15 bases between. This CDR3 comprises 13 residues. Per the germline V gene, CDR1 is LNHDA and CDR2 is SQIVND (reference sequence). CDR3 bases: TGTGCCAGCATAAAGGGGGGGGCCACTGAAGCTTTCTTT. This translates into CASIKGGATEAFF.

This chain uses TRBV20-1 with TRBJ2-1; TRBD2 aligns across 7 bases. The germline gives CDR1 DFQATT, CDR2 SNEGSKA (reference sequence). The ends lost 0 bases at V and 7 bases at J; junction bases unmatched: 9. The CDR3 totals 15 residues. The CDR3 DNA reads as TGCAGTGCTAGAGATCGCGGGAGTCCCCAGAATGAGCAGTTCTTC. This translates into CSARDRGSPQNEQFF.

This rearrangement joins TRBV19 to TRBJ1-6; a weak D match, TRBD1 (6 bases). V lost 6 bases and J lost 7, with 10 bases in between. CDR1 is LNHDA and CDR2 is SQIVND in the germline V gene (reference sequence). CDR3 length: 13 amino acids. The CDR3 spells CASRMTGNSPLHF. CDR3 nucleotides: TGTGCCAGTAGGATGACAGGCAATTCACCCCTCCACTTT.

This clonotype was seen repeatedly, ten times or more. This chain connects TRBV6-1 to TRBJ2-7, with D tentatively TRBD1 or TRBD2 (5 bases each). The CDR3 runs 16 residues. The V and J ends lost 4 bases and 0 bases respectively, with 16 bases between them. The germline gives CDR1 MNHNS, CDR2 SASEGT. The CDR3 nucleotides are TGTGCCAGCAGTGGACTGAACCGGGACGCCTCCTACGAGCAGTACTTC. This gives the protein CASSGLNRDASYEQYF.

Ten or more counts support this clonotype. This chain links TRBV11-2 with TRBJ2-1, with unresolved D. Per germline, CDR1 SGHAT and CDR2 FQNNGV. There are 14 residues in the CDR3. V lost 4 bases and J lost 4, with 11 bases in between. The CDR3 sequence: CASSSSPVYNEQFF. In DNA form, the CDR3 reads TGTGCCAGCAGCTCGAGCCCGGTTTACAATGAGCAGTTCTTC.

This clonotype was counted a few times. CDR3 nucleotide sequence: TGTGCCGGCGTCAGGCGGATGAACACTGAAGCTTTCTTT. Its protein is CAGVRRMNTEAFF. The chain employs TRBV2 and TRBJ1-1; D gene uncertain. Germline lookup yields CDR1 SNHLY and CDR2 FYNNEI. The V end lost 11 bases, the J end lost 0 bases, and 13 bases lay between the germline ends. The CDR3 has 13 residues. Full variable domain (missing parts from reference TRBV2 and TRBJ1-1): EPEVTQTPSHQVTQMGQEVILRCVPISNHLYFYWYRQILGQKVEFLVSFYNNEISEKSEIFDDQFSVERPDGSNFTLKIRSTKLEDSAMYFCAGVRRMNTEAFFGQGTRLTVV.

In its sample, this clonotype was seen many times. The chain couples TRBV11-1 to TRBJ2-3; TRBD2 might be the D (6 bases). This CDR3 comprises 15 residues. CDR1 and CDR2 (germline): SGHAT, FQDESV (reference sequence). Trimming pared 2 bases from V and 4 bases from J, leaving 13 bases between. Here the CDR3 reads CASSLLGEVPDTQYF. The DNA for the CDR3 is TGTGCCAGCAGCTTACTAGGGGAGGTCCCAGATACGCAGTATTTT.

CDR3 sequence (DNA): TGTGCCAGCAGCGTTTATAACACTGAAGCTTTCTTT. Translation gives CASSVYNTEAFF. V gene TRBV7-8 combines with J gene TRBJ1-1, with unresolved D. CDR3 length equals 12 residues. Germline values: CDR1 SGHVS, CDR2 FQNEAQ. V dropped 5 bases and J dropped 2 bases, with 6 bases sitting between them.

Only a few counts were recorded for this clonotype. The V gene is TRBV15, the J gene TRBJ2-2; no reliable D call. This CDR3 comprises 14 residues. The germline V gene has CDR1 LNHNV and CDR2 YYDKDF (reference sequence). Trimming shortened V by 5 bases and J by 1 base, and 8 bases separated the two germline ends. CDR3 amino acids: CATSLGRNTGELFF. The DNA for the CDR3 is TGTGCCACCAGCTTAGGGCGGAACACCGGGGAGCTGTTTTTT.

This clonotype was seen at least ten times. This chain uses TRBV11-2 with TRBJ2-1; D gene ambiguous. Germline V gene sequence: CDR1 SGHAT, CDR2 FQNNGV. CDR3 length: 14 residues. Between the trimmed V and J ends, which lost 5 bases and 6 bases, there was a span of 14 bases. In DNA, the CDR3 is TGTGCCAGCAGCGTTCGGTGGGGAAGCAATGAGCAGTTCTTC. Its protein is CASSVRWGSNEQFF.

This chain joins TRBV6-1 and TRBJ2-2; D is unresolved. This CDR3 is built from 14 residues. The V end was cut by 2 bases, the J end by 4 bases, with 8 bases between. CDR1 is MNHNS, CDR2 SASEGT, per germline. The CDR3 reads CASSETVFTGELFF. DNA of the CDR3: TGTGCCAGCAGTGAAACGGTCTTCACCGGGGAGCTGTTTTTT.

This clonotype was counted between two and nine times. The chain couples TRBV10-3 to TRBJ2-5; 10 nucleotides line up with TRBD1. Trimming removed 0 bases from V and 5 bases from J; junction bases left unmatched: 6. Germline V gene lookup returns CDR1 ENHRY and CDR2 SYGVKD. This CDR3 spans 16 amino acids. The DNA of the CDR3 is TGTGCCATCAGTGAGTCGACGGGGACAGGGGAGGAGACCCAGTACTTC. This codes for CAISESTGTGEETQYF.

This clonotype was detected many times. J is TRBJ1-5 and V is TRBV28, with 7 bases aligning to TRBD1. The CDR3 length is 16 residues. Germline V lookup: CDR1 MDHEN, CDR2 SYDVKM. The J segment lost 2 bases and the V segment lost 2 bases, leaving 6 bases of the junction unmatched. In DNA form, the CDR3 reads TGTGCCAGCAGTTTACTTGACAGGGTCGGCAATCAGCCCCAGCATTTT. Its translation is CASSLLDRVGNQPQHF.

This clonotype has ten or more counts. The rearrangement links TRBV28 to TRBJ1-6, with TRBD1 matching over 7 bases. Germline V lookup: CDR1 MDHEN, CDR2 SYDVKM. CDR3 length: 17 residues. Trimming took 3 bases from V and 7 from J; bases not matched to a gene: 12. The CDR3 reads CASSLITGEAGNSPLHF. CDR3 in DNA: TGTGCCAGCAGTTTGATTACAGGGGAAGCGGGGAATTCACCCCTCCACTTT. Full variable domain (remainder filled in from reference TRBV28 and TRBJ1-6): DVKVTQSSRYLVKRTGEKVFLECVQDMDHENMFWYRQDPGLGLRLIYFSYDVKMKEKGDIPEGYSVSREKKERFSLILESASTNQTSMYLCASSLITGEAGNSPLHFGNGTRLTVT.

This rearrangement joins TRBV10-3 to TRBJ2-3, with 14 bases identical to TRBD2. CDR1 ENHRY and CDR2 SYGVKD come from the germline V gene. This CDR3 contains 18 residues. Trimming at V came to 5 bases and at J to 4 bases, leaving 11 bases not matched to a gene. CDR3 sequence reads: CAISNTGTSGRLADTQYF. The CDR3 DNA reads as TGTGCCATCAGTAACACCGGGACTAGCGGGAGATTAGCAGATACGCAGTATTTT.

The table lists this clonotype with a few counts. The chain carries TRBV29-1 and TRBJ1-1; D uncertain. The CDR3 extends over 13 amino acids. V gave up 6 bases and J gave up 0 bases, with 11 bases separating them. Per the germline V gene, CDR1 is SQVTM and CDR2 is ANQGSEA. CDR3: CSVLLGMNTEAFF. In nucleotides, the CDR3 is TGCAGCGTGCTTCTCGGGATGAACACTGAAGCTTTCTTT.

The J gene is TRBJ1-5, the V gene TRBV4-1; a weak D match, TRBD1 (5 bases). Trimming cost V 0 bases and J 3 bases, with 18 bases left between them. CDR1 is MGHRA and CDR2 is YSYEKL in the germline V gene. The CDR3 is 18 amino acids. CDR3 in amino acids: CASSQDTIRTSTNQPQHF. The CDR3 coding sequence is TGCGCCAGCAGCCAAGATACTATAAGGACATCGACCAATCAGCCCCAGCATTTT.

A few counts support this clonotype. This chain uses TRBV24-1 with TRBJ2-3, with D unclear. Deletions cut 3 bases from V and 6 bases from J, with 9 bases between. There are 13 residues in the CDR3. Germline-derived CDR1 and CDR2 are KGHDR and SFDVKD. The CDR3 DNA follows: TGTGCCACCAGTGATCGGAGTCGGGATACGCAGTATTTT. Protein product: CATSDRSRDTQYF.

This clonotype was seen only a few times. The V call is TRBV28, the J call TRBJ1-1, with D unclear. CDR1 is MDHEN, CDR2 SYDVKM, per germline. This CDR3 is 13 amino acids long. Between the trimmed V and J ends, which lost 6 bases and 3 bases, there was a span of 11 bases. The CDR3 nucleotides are TGTGCCAGCAGGACGGGTAGGGACACTGAAGCTTTCTTT. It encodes CASRTGRDTEAFF.

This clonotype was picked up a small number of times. CDR3 nucleotides: TGTGCCAGCAGCCACGACACCGGACAGGGAGGCCTAGCAACCGGGGAGCTGTTTTTT. Translating gives CASSHDTGQGGLATGELFF. This chain links TRBV7-3 with TRBJ2-2, with TRBD1 matching over 8 bases. Germline V lookup: CDR1 SGHTA, CDR2 FQGTGA. After removal of 5 bases from V and 5 bases from J, the junction contained 19 bases not matched to a gene. This CDR3 is built from 19 residues.

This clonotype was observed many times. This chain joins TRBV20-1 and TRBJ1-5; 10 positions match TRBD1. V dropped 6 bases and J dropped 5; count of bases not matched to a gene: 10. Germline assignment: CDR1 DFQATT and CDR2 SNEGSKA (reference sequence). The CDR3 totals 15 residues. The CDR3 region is CSANLRDRGDQPQHF. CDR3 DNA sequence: TGCAGTGCCAACCTCCGGGACAGGGGCGATCAGCCCCAGCATTTT.